In its sample, the clone carrying this T cell receptor (beta chain) was seen a few times. Its antigen is not identified. These data come from a study of T cell repertoires in cytomegalovirus infection. MiXCR was run by TCRdb on the reads, yielding one entry per CDR3 protein. The table lists approximately 990,000 distinct CDR3 sequences, more than 25% of them singletons. V lost 3 bases and J 6 bases, leaving 17 bases between the germline ends. Germline V gene sequence: CDR1 LNHDA, CDR2 SQIVND (reference sequence). The CDR3 totals 15 residues. Here the sequenced sample was cultured CD8+ T cells from PBMCs, taken from culture after CMV antigen stimulation. The J gene is TRBJ1-2, the V gene TRBV19; D possibly corresponds to TRBD1 (5 bases). This clonotype was obtained from a human donor in good health (CMV status not recorded). Some clones in this sample may be carry-over from other donors' samples. CDR3 bases: TGTGCCAGTAGTATCCGGACGGCGGGGCGGGATGGCTACACCTTC. It codes for CASSIRTAGRDGYTF.